The clone carrying this TCR beta chain appeared a few times. Its antigen is currently unknown. This sample also contains other DNA sequences that code for the same CDR3. Every donor provided one heparinised blood draw, which averaged approximately 120 mL. This entry is derived from a study of beta chain features in type 1 diabetes. Expressed TCRB transcripts were sequenced because the entire RNA isolate underwent reverse transcription. Using immunoSEQ multiplex PCR, the repertoire was profiled, and TCRdb retains in-frame clones only, with some absent. The sample records roughly 610,000 clones, about 14% being singletons. This CDR3 has 15 residues. The V and J ends lost 0 bases and 0 bases respectively, with 7 bases between them. Germline CDR1 SGHRS, CDR2 YFSETQ. Findings and limits, study-wide: All four CD4+ subsets of Type 1 diabetes patients contained TCRB CDR3s that were moderately but significantly shorter. The study notes PCR might favor shorter templates equally in patients and controls. Healthy donors had naive, central memory and Treg TCRB repertoires that appeared less similar than those seen among patients.

The genes are TRBV5-1 and TRBJ1-5, with D perhaps TRBD1 (6 bases). Sequencing was done on a sample of naive CD4+ T cells from blood. This TCR was sampled from a man between 18 and 35 years old in good health. Here the CDR3 DNA reads TGCGCCAGCAGCTTGGAGGGGGTTAGCAATCAGCCCCAGCATTTT. It yields the protein CASSLEGVSNQPQHF.